The T cell receptor beta chain under discussion was sequenced for a study of long-term antiretroviral therapy in people with HIV. Study outcomes and limitations: Blood dating 2004 to 2017 may reflect older ART regimens.

Investigators performed immunoSEQ version v3.0 at survey level. Generated by immunoSEQ multiplex PCR, the TCRdb table keeps only in-frame clones and is missing some. The table records tens of thousands of clones, roughly 80% of them present only once. This CDR3 contains 14 residues. Germline V CDR1 and CDR2: SGHTA, FQGNSA. The ends were cut back, 5 bases at V and 2 bases at J, with 11 bases in the middle. About this clone itself: Its antigen remains unidentified.

The rearrangement uses TRBV7-2 and TRBJ2-3; D gene uncertain. The source is a man between 18 and 35 years old with HIV. The starting material was unsorted PBMCs, obtained 1.5 years after starting antiretroviral therapy. The CDR3 DNA is TGTGCCAGCAGCCAAGGGAAATCCACAGATACGCAGTATTTT. It specifies CASSQGKSTDTQYF.